This TCR beta chain is from a study of shared T cell receptors in the human thymus. Data came from immunoSEQ multiplex PCR; TCRdb stores just in-frame clones and leaves some out. The sample shows hundreds of thousands of clones, more than 75% of them seen only once. V was clipped by 0 bases and J by 4 bases; unmatched bases: 11. In germline, CDR1 is SGHRS, CDR2 YFSETQ. CDR3 length: 17 residues. These same records also appear under a second study, on human thymus T cells. Turning to that study: The source of the thymus tissue was resections taken during corrective heart surgery. Apparent skewing of V and J gene usage characterized both thymic and blood repertoires. The related literature has documented a marked overlap of thymic repertoires among unrelated individuals.

The V and J genes are TRBV5-1 and TRBJ1-2, with 8 bases lining up with TRBD1. The TCR sequence derives from a boy under two years old with a congenital heart defect. The material sequenced was thymocytes. In DNA, the CDR3 is TGCGCCAGCAGCTTGGCCGGGCAGGACAGGGATGGCTATGGCTACACCTTC. Protein product: CASSLAGQDRDGYGYTF.